This paragraph reports one T cell receptor (beta chain). The data originate from a study of blood T cell repertoires in COVID-19. Study-wide background: COVID-19 samples, acute and convalescent, were from the United States, Italy and Spain.

How the authors handled the data: Estimation of nucleated cell counts was performed using reference gene primer amplification. Profiled with immunoSEQ multiplex PCR; TCRdb holds only in-frame clones, not every one. The V and J calls and clone size were taken over from that table, and D and trimming were inferred from the DNA. The profile shows approximately 180,000 clones, roughly 85% of them singletons. The CDR3 consists of 16 residues. V lost 6 bases and J 4 bases, leaving 19 bases between the germline ends. CDR1 SGHTA and CDR2 FQGTGA come from the germline V gene. The chain employs TRBV7-3 and TRBJ2-1, with D possibly matching TRBD2 (7 bases). The clonotype was recovered from a woman between 65 and 79 years old with acute or convalescent COVID-19. Sample: peripheral blood. As DNA, the CDR3 is TGTGCCAGCAGGGTCGTCGGGGGGCCGATATACAATGAGCAGTTCTTC. Protein sequence: CASRVVGGPIYNEQFF.